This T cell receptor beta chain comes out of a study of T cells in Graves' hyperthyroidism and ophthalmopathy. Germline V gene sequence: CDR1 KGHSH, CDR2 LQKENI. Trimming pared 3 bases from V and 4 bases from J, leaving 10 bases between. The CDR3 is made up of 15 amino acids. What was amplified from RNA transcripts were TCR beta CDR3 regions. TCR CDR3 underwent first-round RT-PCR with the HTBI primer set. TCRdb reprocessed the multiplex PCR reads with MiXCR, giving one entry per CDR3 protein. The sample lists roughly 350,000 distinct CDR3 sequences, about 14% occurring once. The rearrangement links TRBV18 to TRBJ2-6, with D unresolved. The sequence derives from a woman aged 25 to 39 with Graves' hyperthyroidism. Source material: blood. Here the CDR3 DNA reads TGTGCCAGCTCACCCACGCATCCCGGGGCCAACGTCCTGACTTTC. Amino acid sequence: CASSPTHPGANVLTF.